This T cell receptor (beta chain) originates from a study of T cells after yellow fever vaccination. Study results and limitations: The secondary response was weaker but peaked faster, day 5 versus 15. Just a small share of clonotypes turned up in the CD4 compartment as well as the CD8 compartment.

This clonotype was recorded many times. Its specificity is unknown. TCRdb reanalysed the 5' RACE reads using MiXCR and keeps one entry per CDR3 protein. The sample includes fewer than 150,000 distinct CDR3 sequences, about 8% seen only once; the top ten take roughly 0.71%. This clonotype was sampled from a man younger than 40 who received the YFV17D yellow fever vaccine. Specimen: CD4+ T cells sorted from PBMCs, collected 5 days after the yellow fever booster vaccination.

The DNA for the CDR3 is TGTGCCAGCGGGACAGGCGATGGGGCCAACGTCCTGACTTTC. It specifies CASGTGDGANVLTF. The rearrangement uses TRBV10-3 and TRBJ2-6; 8 bases line up with TRBD1. Germline V lookup: CDR1 ENHRY, CDR2 SYGVKD. The CDR3 loop spans 14 amino acids. V trimming: 10 bases; J trimming: 3 bases; junction bases outside the gene matches: 5.